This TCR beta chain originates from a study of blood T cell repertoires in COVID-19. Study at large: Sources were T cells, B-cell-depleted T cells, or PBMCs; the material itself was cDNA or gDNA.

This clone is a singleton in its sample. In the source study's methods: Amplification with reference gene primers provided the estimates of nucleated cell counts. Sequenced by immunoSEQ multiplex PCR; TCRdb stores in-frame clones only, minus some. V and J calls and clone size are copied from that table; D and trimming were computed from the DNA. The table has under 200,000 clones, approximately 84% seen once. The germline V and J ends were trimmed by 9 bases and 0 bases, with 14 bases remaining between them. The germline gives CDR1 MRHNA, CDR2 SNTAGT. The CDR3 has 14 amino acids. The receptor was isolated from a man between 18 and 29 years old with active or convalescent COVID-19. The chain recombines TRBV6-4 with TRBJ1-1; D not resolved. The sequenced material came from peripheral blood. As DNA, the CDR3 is TGTGCCAGACAAGAAACCTGGTTGAACACTGAAGCTTTCTTT. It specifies CARQETWLNTEAFF.